This T cell receptor beta chain was recovered during a study of regulatory T cells in long-lasting Graves disease. This clonotype was observed at least ten times. Through Arm-PCR of CDR3 regions and iRepertoire HTBI primers, TCR beta libraries were built. From the multiplex PCR reads, TCRdb called clonotypes with MiXCR, one entry per CDR3 protein. The sample contains 400,000 to 500,000 distinct CDR3 sequences, 13% to 15% of which appear only once. Time point here: newly diagnosed GD, antithyroid drugs for less than 3 months. Construction of the TCR library relied on RNA isolated from PBMCs. The sample was also reused in another study, on T cells in Graves' hyperthyroidism and ophthalmopathy.

This TCR was sampled from a woman aged 45 to 65 with Graves disease. Sequencing used peripheral blood mononuclear cells (PBMCs), obtained at new diagnosis, from a patient treated with antithyroid drugs.

The CDR3 DNA reads TGTGCCAGCAGTACCGGGACATTGAGTTCACCCCTCCACTTT. It yields the protein CASSTGTLSSPLHF. The chain recombines TRBV2 with TRBJ1-6; TRBD1 might be the D (6 bases). The V gene's germline CDR1 is SNHLY and CDR2 FYNNEI. The CDR3 has 14 residues. Trimming shortened V by 5 bases and J by 9 bases, and 14 bases separated the two germline ends.